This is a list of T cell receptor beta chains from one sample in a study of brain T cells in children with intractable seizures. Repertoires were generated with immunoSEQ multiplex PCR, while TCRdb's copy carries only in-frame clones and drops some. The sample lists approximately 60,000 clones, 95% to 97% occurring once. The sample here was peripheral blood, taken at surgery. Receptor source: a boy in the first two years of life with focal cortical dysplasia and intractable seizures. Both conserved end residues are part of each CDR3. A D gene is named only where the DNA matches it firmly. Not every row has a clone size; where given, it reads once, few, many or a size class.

CSASVAGRVRDSNQPQHF	TGCAGTGCTAGTGTAGCAGGGAGGGTTAGGGATAGCAATCAGCCCCAGCATTTT	TRBV20-1	TRBJ1-5	18	NA	NA
CASSATGVAFF	TGTGCCAGTAGTGCGACAGGGGTCGCTTTCTTT	TRBV19	TRBJ1-1	11	NA	TRBD1
CASSYRSPSTGELFF	TGTGCCAGCAGTTACCGGAGCCCAAGCACCGGGGAGCTGTTTTTT	TRBV6-5	TRBJ2-2	15	NA	NA
CATSRDIHRSGNTIYF	TGTGCCACCAGCAGAGACATACACCGCTCTGGAAACACCATATATTTT	TRBV15	TRBJ1-3	16	NA	NA
CTSSRGVRSSYEQYF	TGCACCAGCAGCCGGGGGGTGAGAAGCTCCTACGAGCAGTACTTC	TRBV1	TRBJ2-7	15	NA	NA
CASSQVGATEDTQYF	TGCGCCAGCAGCCAAGTTGGGGCTACGGAGGATACGCAGTATTTT	TRBV4-1	TRBJ2-3	15	NA	NA
CASRLSVAGKNIQYF	TGTGCCAGCAGACTTTCTGTAGCGGGGAAAAACATTCAGTACTTC	TRBV27	TRBJ2-4	15	once	TRBD2
CASSPRLGQLDGTGELFF	TGTGCCAGCAGCCCCCGCTTGGGACAGCTCGACGGTACCGGGGAGCTGTTTTTT	TRBV7-3	TRBJ2-2	18	NA	TRBD1
CASSLNANYEQYF	TGTGCCAGCAGCTTAAACGCCAACTACGAGCAGTACTTC	TRBV7-9	TRBJ2-7	13	NA	NA
CASSDRGRNSPLHF	TGTGCCAGCAGTGACAGGGGGCGTAATTCACCCCTCCACTTT	TRBV6-1	TRBJ1-6	14	NA	TRBD1
CASSRLAGGQETQYF	TGCGCCAGCAGCCGACTAGCGGGGGGGCAAGAGACCCAGTACTTC	TRBV4-1	TRBJ2-5	15	NA	TRBD2